These 15 T cell receptor beta chains were all obtained from the same sample, sequenced in a study of vaccination effects on CD4 cells after COVID-19. Profiling relied on immunoSEQ multiplex PCR, and the TCRdb table lists in-frame clones only, not all of them. The data contain 25,000 to 40,000 clones, almost 85% of them singletons. These TCRs are of unknown antigen specificity. Sequencing was preceded by expansion of antigen-specific CD4+ T cells with viral peptide pools in the ViraFEST assay. Isolating CD4+ T cells followed around nine days of culture. The cohort was immunized with two doses of either the BNT162b2 or mRNA-1273 vaccine. The sample consisted of CD4+ T cells from PBMCs cultured with HCoV-NL63 spike peptides, taken after COVID-19 vaccination. All receptors come from a human donor who received a COVID-19 vaccine. Some clones in this sample may be carry-over from other donors' samples.

Only a few counts were recorded for this clone. CDR3 protein: CASSLRLGGPRRSSEQYV. The CDR3 DNA reads as TGTGCCAGCAGCTTACGCTTGGGCGGGCCAAGGAGGTCGTCCGAGCAGTACGTC. The chain uses TRBV7-3 and TRBJ2-7; D possibly corresponds to TRBD2 (5 bases). Per the germline V gene, CDR1 is SGHTA and CDR2 is FQGTGA. V was cut by 2 bases and J by 6 bases, with 26 bases left in between. The CDR3 has 18 residues.

The chain couples TRBV18 to TRBJ1-1; D is undetermined. The length of the CDR3 is 13 residues. V was pared by 3 bases and J by 3 bases, with 8 bases between. Per the germline V gene, CDR1 is KGHSH and CDR2 is LQKENI. CDR3 in amino acids: CASSPTAHTEAFF. CDR3 bases: TGTGCCAGCTCACCTACGGCGCACACTGAAGCTTTCTTT.

This chain joins TRBV2 and TRBJ2-2; 8 bases are a match to TRBD1. CDR1 and CDR2 (germline): SNHLY, FYNNEI. Losses at the gene ends were 9 bases for V and 1 base for J; bases not matched to a gene: 7. This CDR3 region has 15 residues. The CDR3 bases are TGTGCCAGTAAGACCGGGACAGGGAACACCGGGGAGCTGTTTTTT. The encoded protein is CASKTGTGNTGELFF.

This sequence joins TRBV5-1 and TRBJ2-5, with D tentatively TRBD2 (6 bases). Germline CDR1 reads SGHRS; CDR2 reads YFSETQ. This CDR3 has 13 residues. The V gene lost 5 bases and the J gene lost 2 bases, with 10 bases spanning the gap. CDR3 residues: CASSSGDQETQYF. The DNA of the CDR3 is TGCGCCAGCAGTAGCGGTGATCAAGAGACCCAGTACTTC. Complete variable domain (other parts from reference TRBV5-1 and TRBJ2-5): KAGVTQTPRYLIKTRGQQVTLSCSPISGHRSVSWYQQTPGQGLQFLFEYFSETQRNKGNFPGRFSGRQFSNSRSEMNVSTLELGDSALYLCASSSGDQETQYFGPGTRLLVL.

The V gene is TRBV6-5, the J gene TRBJ1-4, with D perhaps TRBD1 (5 bases). Germline assignment: CDR1 MNHEY and CDR2 SVGAGI. Trimming removed 6 bases from V and 8 bases from J, with 19 bases in between. This CDR3 has 15 amino acids. The DNA for the CDR3 is TGTGCCAGCAGGGACTCTGGGGCGGGGGGGGAAAAACTGTTTTTT. It encodes CASRDSGAGGEKLFF.

This clone was detected once. The V call is TRBV9, the J call TRBJ2-3; tentatively, D is TRBD1 or TRBD2 (6 bases each). Deletions cut 0 bases from V and 0 bases from J, with 11 bases between. Germline V gives CDR1 SGDLS, CDR2 YYNGEE. The CDR3 totals 16 residues. CDR3 in DNA: TGTGCCAGCAGCGTAGTGGGGGGCCAGAGCACAGATACGCAGTATTTT. Amino acid sequence: CASSVVGGQSTDTQYF.

V and J are TRBV4-1 and TRBJ2-3; 14 bases align to TRBD2. V was pared by 5 bases and J by 2 bases, with 6 bases of the junction left unmatched. Germline assignment: CDR1 MGHRA and CDR2 YSYEKL. The CDR3 is made up of 17 amino acids. CDR3 region: CASSSRTSGGITDTQYF. CDR3 DNA sequence: TGCGCCAGCAGCTCCCGGACTAGCGGGGGGATCACAGATACGCAGTATTTT.

This clone has only one observation. The rearrangement uses TRBV21-1 and TRBJ1-2; the DNA was not used to check the table's D call, TRBD1. TRBV21-1 is a known pseudogene. The CDR3 spans 12 residues. The CDR3 region is CASITGLNGYTF. The CDR3 nucleotides read TGTGCCAGCATAACAGGATTAAATGGCTACACCTTC.

The chain joins TRBV5-1 to TRBJ2-3; 8 nucleotides match TRBD2. V lost 1 base, J lost 3 bases, and 7 bases stayed unmatched. Looked up from germline, CDR1 is SGHRS and CDR2 is YFSETQ. The CDR3 spans 16 residues. This CDR3 is CASSLNAGGGTDTQYF. As DNA, the CDR3 is TGCGCCAGCAGCTTGAACGCGGGGGGCGGAACAGATACGCAGTATTTT.

V gene TRBV5-1 combines with J gene TRBJ2-5; the match to TRBD2 covers 7 bases. J was trimmed by 5 bases and V by 2 bases; bases with no gene match: 12. CDR1 is SGHRS and CDR2 is YFSETQ in the germline V gene. The CDR3 consists of 16 residues. As DNA, the CDR3 is TGCGCCAGCAGCTTTGAGCGGGGAGGATTGGGGGAGACCCAGTACTTC. Translation gives CASSFERGGLGETQYF.

The rearrangement uses TRBV5-1 and TRBJ2-5, with 7 bases identical to TRBD2. From germline, CDR1 is SGHRS and CDR2 YFSETQ. After removal of 4 bases from V and 2 bases from J, the junction contained 11 bases not matched to a gene. The CDR3 covers 16 residues. The CDR3 loop is CASSLGGTGGQETQYF. The DNA for the CDR3 is TGCGCCAGCAGCCTGGGGGGGACCGGGGGGCAAGAGACCCAGTACTTC.

Concerning this clone: Different DNA sequences within this sample yield the same CDR3. This chain joins TRBV30 and TRBJ1-5; D gene uncertain. Germline V CDR1 and CDR2: GTSNPN, SVGIG (reference sequence). Trimming left V 4 bases short and J 5 bases short, with 9 bases between. This CDR3 comprises 12 residues. The CDR3 region is CAWNRGDQPQHF. The CDR3 DNA reads TGTGCCTGGAACCGTGGCGATCAGCCCCAGCATTTT.

The chain recombines TRBV5-4 with TRBJ2-5, with D possibly matching TRBD1 (7 bases). Trimming pared 4 bases from V and 1 base from J, leaving 14 bases between. Germline CDR1 reads SGHNT; CDR2 reads YYREEE (reference sequence). CDR3 size: 15 residues. CDR3 coding DNA: TGTGCCAGCAGCCTGGGGGGACAGACCCAAGAGACCCAGTACTTC. It is translated as CASSLGGQTQETQYF.

The chain carries TRBV3-1 (or the pseudogene TRBV3-2) and TRBJ2-1, with D unclear. Per germline, CDR1 LGHDT and CDR2 YNNKEL (reference sequence). The CDR3 has 16 residues. Trimming took off 0 bases at V and 0 bases at J, with 9 bases between the two ends. The CDR3 bases are TGTGCCAGCAGCCAAGATACACCCCGCTCCTACAATGAGCAGTTCTTC. Residues: CASSQDTPRSYNEQFF.

The rearrangement uses TRBV7-9 and TRBJ2-2, with D perhaps matching TRBD1 (6 bases). This CDR3 is 16 amino acids long. Germline lookup yields CDR1 SEHNR and CDR2 FQNEAQ (reference sequence). The ends were cut back, 2 bases at V and 0 bases at J, with 10 bases in the middle. The DNA of the CDR3 is TGTGCCAGCAGCTTACCCGACAGGTCGAACACCGGGGAGCTGTTTTTT. Its translation: CASSLPDRSNTGELFF.